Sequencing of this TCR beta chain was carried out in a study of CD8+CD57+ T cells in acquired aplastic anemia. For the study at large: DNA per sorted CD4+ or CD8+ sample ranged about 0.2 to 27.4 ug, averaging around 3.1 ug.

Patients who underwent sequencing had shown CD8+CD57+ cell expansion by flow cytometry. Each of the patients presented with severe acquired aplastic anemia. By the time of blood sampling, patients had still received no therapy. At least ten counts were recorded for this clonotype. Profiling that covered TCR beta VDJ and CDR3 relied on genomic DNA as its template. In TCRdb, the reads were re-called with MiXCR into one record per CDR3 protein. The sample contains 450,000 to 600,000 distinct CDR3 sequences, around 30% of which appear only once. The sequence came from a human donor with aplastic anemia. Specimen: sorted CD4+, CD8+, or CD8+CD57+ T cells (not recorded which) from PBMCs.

This CDR3 reads CASSPGQGREQYF. The CDR3 DNA sequence: TGTGCCAGTAGTCCGGGACAGGGGAGGGAGCAGTACTTC. The gene calls are TRBV19 and TRBJ2-7; TRBD1 matches 10 bases. Germline V gene sequence: CDR1 LNHDA, CDR2 SQIVND (reference sequence). Trimming took 5 bases from V and 7 from J; bases not matched to a gene: 5. CDR3 size: 13 residues.